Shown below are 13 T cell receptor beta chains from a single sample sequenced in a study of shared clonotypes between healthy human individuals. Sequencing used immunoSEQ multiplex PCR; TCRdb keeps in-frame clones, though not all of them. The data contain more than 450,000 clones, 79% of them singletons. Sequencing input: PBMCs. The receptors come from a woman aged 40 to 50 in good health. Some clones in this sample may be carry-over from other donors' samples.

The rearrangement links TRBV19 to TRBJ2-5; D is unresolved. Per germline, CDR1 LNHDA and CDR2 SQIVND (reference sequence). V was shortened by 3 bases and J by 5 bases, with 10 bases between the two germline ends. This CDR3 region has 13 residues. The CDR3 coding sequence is TGTGCCAGTAGTATGGTGGGTGTGGAGACCCAGTACTTC. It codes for CASSMVGVETQYF.

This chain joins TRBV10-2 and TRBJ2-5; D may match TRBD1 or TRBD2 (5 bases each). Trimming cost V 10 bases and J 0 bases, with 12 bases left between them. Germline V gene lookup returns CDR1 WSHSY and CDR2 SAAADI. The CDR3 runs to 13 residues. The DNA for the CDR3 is TGCGCCAACGCGCCGGGACACCAAGAGACCCAGTACTTC. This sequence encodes CANAPGHQETQYF.

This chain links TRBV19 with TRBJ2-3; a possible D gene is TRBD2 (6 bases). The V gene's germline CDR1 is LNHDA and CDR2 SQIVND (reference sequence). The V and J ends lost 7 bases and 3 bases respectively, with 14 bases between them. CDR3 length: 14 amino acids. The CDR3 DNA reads TGTGCCAGTATGGAGGGAGTGGAAACAGATACGCAGTATTTT. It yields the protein CASMEGVETDTQYF.

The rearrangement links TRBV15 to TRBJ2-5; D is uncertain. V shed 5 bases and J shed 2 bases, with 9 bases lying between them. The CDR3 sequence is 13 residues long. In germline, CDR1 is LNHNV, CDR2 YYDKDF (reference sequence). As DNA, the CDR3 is TGTGCCACCAGCGCAGGTTTGCAAGAGACCCAGTACTTC. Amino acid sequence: CATSAGLQETQYF.

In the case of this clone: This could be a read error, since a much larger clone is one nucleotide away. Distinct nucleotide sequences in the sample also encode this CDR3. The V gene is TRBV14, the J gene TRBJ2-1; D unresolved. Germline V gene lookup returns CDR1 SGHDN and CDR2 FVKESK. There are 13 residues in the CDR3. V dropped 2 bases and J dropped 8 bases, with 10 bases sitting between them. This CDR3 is CASSQLSIDEQFF. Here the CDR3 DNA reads TGTGCCAGCAGCCAATTGTCGATCGATGAGCAGTTCTTC. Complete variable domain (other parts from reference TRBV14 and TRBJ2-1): EAGVTQFPSHSVIEKGQTVTLRCDPISGHDNLYWYRRVMGKEIKFLLHFVKESKQDESGMPNNRFLAERTGGTYSTLKVQPAELEDSGVYFCASSQLSIDEQFFGPGTRLTVL.

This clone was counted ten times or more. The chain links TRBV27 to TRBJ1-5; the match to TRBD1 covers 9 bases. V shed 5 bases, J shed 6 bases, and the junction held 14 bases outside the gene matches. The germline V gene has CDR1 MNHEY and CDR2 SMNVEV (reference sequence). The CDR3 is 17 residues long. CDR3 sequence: CASSRVGTGKLSQPQHF. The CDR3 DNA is TGTGCCAGCAGTCGGGTTGGGACAGGGAAGCTATCTCAGCCCCAGCATTTT.

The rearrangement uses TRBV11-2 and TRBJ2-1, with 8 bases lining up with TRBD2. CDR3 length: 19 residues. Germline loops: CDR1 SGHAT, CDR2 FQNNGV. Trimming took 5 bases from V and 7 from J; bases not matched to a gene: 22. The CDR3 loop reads CASSIKPPGRAGVKNEQFF. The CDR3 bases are TGTGCCAGCAGCATTAAACCACCGGGGCGAGCGGGAGTGAAAAATGAGCAGTTCTTC.

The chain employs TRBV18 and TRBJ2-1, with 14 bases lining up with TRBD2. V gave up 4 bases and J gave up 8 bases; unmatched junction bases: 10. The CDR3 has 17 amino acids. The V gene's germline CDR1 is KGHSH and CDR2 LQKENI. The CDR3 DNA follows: TGTGCCAGCTCACGACAGGGACTAGCGGGAGTTCCCCATGAGCAGTTCTTC. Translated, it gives CASSRQGLAGVPHEQFF.

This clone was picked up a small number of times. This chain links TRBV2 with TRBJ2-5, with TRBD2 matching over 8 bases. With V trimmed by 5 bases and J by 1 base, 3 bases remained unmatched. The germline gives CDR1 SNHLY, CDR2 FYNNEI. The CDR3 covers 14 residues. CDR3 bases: TGTGCCAGCAGTCGAGGGACTAGCCAAGAGACCCAGTACTTC. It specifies CASSRGTSQETQYF.

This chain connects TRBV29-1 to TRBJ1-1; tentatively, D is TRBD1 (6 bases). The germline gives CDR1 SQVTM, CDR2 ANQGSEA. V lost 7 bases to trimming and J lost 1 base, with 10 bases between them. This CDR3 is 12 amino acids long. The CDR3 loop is CSAGQQNTEAFF. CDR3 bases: TGCAGCGCCGGACAGCAGAACACTGAAGCTTTCTTT.

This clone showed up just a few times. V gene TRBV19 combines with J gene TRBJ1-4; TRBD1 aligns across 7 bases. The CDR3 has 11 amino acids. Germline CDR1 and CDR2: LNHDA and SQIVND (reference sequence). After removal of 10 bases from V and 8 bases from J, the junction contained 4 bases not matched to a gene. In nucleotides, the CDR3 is TGTGCCACCGAGGGGGCCGAAAAACTGTTTTTT. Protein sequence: CATEGAEKLFF.

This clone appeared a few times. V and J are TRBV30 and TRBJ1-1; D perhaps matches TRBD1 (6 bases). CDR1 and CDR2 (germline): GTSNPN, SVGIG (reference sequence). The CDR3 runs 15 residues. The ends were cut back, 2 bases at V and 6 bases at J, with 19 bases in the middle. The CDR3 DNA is TGTGCCTGGAGTAGTAGACTGGGGGGGCGGGCTGAAGCTTTCTTT. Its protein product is CAWSSRLGGRAEAFF. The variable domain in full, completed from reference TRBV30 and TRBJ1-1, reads SQTIHQWPATLVQPVGSPLSLECTVEGTSNPNLYWYRQAAGRGLQLLFYSVGIGQISSEVPQNLSASRPQDRQFILSSKKLLLSDSGFYLCAWSSRLGGRAEAFFGQGTRLTVV.

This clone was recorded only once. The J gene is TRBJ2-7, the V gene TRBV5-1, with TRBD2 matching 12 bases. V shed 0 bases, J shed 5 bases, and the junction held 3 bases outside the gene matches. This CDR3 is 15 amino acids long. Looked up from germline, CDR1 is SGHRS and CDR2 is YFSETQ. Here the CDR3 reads CASSLGTSGIHEQYF. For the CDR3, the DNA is TGCGCCAGCAGCTTGGGGACTAGCGGGATCCACGAGCAGTACTTC.